The 3 T cell receptor beta chains presented below share a single source sample, sequenced in a study of blood T cell repertoires in COVID-19. The data were produced by immunoSEQ multiplex PCR, yet TCRdb's version contains in-frame clones alone and is incomplete. Of about 150,000 clones listed, 80% to 90% were seen once; the top ten hold under 5%. The sequenced material came from peripheral blood. The receptors stem from a woman aged 70-85 years with acute or convalescent COVID-19.

The chain recombines TRBV7-8 with TRBJ2-2; 7 nucleotides line up with TRBD1. Germline V lookup: CDR1 SGHVS, CDR2 FQNEAQ. J lost 6 bases, V lost 5 bases, and 12 bases had no gene match. This CDR3 is 16 amino acids long. Here the CDR3 DNA reads TGTGCCAGCAGCCCAAGTTACAGGGGTCAATCCGGGGAGCTGTTTTTT. Translating gives CASSPSYRGQSGELFF.

This chain links TRBV4-2 with TRBJ2-3; D possibly corresponds to TRBD1 (6 bases). The ends were cut back, 0 bases at V and 3 bases at J, with 19 bases in the middle. Germline V lookup: CDR1 LGHNA, CDR2 YNFKEQ. CDR3 length equals 18 residues. The CDR3 DNA follows: TGTGCCAGCAGCCAAGATGAGTCTACAGGGAGATTGACAGATACGCAGTATTTT. It encodes CASSQDESTGRLTDTQYF.

The CDR3: CASSFVADRQGQPQHF. CDR3 nucleotides: TGTGCCAGCAGCTTTGTAGCCGACCGACAGGGACAGCCCCAGCATTTT. The chain couples TRBV7-2 to TRBJ1-5; 7 nucleotides line up with TRBD1. Trimming cost V 3 bases and J 7 bases; bases outside gene matches: 12. CDR1 SGHTA and CDR2 FQGNSA come from the germline V gene. This CDR3 comprises 16 residues.